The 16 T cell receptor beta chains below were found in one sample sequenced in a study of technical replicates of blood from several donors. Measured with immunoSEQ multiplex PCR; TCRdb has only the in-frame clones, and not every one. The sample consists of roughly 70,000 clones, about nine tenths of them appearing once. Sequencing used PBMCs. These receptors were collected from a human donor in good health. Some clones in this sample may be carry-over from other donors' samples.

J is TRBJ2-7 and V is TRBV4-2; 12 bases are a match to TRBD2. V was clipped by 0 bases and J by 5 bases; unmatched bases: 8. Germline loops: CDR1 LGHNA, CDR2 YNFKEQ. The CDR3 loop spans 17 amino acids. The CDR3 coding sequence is TGTGCCAGCAGCCAAGAGTTCAGACTAGCGGGAGCCCACGAGCAGTACTTC. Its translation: CASSQEFRLAGAHEQYF.

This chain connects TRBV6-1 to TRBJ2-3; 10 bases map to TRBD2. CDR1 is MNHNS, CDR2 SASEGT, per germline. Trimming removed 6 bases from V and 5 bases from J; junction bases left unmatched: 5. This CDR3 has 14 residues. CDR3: CASSSGGAGDTQYF. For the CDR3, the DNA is TGTGCCAGCAGCAGCGGGGGGGCTGGAGATACGCAGTATTTT.

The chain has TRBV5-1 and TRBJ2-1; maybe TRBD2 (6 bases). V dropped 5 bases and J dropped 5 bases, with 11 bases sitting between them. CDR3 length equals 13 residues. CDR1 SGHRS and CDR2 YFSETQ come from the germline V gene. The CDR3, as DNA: TGCGCCAGCAGTCTGGACTACAACAATGAGCAGTTCTTC. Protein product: CASSLDYNNEQFF. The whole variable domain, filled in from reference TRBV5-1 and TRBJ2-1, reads KAGVTQTPRYLIKTRGQQVTLSCSPISGHRSVSWYQQTPGQGLQFLFEYFSETQRNKGNFPGRFSGRQFSNSRSEMNVSTLELGDSALYLCASSLDYNNEQFFGPGTRLTVL.

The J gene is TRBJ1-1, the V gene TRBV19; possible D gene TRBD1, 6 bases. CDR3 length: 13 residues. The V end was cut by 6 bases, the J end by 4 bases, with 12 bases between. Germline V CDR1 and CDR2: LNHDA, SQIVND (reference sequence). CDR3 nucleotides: TGTGCCAGTAGGAAAGACAGGCTCACTGAAGCTTTCTTT. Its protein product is CASRKDRLTEAFF.

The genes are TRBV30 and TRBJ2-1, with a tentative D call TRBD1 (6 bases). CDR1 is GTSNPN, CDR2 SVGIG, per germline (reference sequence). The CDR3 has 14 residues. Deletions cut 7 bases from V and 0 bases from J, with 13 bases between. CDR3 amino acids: CASTDSNSYNEQFF. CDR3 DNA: TGTGCCTCGACGGACAGCAACTCCTACAATGAGCAGTTCTTC.

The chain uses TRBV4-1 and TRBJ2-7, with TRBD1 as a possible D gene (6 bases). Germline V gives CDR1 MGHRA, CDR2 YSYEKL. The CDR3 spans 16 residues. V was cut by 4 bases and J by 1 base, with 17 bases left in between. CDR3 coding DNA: TGCGCCAGCAGCCGAGGACAGATCTCAAGATCCTACGAGCAGTACTTC. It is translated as CASSRGQISRSYEQYF.

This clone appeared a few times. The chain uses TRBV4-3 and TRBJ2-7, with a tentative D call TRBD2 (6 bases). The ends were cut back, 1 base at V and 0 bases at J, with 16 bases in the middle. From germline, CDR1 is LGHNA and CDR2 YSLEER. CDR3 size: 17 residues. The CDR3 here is CASSQGLRGSSSYEQYF. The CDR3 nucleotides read TGCGCCAGCAGCCAAGGATTACGGGGGTCGAGCTCCTACGAGCAGTACTTC.

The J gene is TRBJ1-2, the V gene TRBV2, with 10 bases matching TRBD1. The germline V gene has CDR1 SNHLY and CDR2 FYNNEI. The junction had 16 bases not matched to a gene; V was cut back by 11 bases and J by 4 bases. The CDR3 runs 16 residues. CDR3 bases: TGTGCCGGGGGTTGGGGACAGGGGATGTCTGGCTATGGCTACACCTTC. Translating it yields CAGGWGQGMSGYGYTF. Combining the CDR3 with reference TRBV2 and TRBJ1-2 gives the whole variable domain EPEVTQTPSHQVTQMGQEVILRCVPISNHLYFYWYRQILGQKVEFLVSFYNNEISEKSEIFDDQFSVERPDGSNFTLKIRSTKLEDSAMYFCAGGWGQGMSGYGYTFGSGTRLTVV.

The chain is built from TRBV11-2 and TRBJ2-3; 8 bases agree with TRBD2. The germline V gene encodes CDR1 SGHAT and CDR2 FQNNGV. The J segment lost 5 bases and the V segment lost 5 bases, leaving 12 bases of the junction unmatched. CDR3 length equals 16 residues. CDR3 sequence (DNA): TGTGCCAGCAGCCCAGGCCCCGGGGGGGCCGGAGATACGCAGTATTTT. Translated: CASSPGPGGAGDTQYF.

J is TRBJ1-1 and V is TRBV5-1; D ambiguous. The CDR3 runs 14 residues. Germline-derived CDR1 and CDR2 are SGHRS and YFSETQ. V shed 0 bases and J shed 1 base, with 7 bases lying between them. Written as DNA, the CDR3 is TGCGCCAGCAGCTTGGCTTACGGGAACACTGAAGCTTTCTTT. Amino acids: CASSLAYGNTEAFF.

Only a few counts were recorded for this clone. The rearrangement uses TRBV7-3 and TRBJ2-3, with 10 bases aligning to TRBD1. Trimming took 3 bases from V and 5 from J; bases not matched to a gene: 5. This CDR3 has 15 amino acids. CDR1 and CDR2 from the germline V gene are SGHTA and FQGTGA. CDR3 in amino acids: CASSLTGGAGDTQYF. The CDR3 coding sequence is TGTGCCAGCAGCTTGACAGGGGGCGCAGGAGATACGCAGTATTTT.

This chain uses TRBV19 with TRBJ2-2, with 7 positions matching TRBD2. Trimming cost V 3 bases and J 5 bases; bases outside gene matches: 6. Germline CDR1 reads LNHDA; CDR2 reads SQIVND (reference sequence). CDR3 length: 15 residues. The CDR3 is CASSIFTGGTGELFF. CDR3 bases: TGTGCCAGTAGTATCTTCACGGGAGGAACCGGGGAGCTGTTTTTT.

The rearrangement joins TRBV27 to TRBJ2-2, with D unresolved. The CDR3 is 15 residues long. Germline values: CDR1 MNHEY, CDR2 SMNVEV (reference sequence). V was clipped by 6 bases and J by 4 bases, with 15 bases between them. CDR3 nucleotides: TGTGCCAGCAGCTCGGTTGAGCCGGGCACCGGGGAGCTGTTTTTT. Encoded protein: CASSSVEPGTGELFF.

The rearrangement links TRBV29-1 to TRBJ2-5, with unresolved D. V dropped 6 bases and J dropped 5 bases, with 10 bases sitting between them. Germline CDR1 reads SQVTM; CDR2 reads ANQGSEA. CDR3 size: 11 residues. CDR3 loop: CSVVVTETQYF. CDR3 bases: TGCAGCGTGGTAGTAACGGAGACCCAGTACTTC.

This CDR3 reads CTSSQAQGSQETQYF. The CDR3 DNA reads as TGCACCAGCAGCCAAGCACAGGGGTCGCAAGAGACCCAGTACTTC. J is TRBJ2-5 and V is TRBV1; TRBD1 is the table's D call and was not checked against the DNA. TRBV1 is tagged as a pseudogene. This CDR3 contains 15 residues.

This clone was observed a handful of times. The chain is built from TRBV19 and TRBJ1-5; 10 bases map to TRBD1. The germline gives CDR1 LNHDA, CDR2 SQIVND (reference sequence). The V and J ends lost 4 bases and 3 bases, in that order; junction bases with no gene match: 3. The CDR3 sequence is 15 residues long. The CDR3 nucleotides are TGTGCCAGTAGTACGACAGGGGGCATCAATCAGCCCCAGCATTTT. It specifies CASSTTGGINQPQHF. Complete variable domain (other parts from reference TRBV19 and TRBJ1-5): DGGITQSPKYLFRKEGQNVTLSCEQNLNHDAMYWYRQDPGQGLRLIYYSQIVNDFQKGDIAEGYSVSREKKESFPLTVTSAQKNPTAFYLCASSTTGGINQPQHFGDGTRLSIL.